Listed here is a single TCR beta chain. The target antigen is unknown. The nonmyeloablative bone marrow transplants came from related graft donors, with transient mixed chimerism. Unstimulated Tregs (CD4+CD25+CD127-) and CD4+CD25- non-Tregs were sorted from PBMCs. The table came from immunoSEQ multiplex PCR; TCRdb's copy has only in-frame clones and leaves some out. In total, the table holds over 14,000 clones. This specimen belongs to a study of Tregs in tolerant kidney transplant recipients. Study-level findings and limits: Nucleotide sequences could not be compared across some patients' samples due to primer changes.

The receptor comes from a human patient who received a combined kidney and bone marrow transplant. Some T cells may have originated in the graft donor. The sequences come from CD4+ T cells from blood (PBMCs), collected 12 months after the transplant.

The CDR3: CASSLATVEGTEAFF. The CDR3 bases that were read are TGCGCCAGCAGCTTGGCGACAGTGGAAGGGACTGAA. This chain connects TRBV5-1 to TRBJ1-1, with a tentative D call TRBD1 (5 bases). The read ends 3 residues early relative to the CDR3; the germline J gene fills the gap. The CDR3 is 15 residues long. The germline gives CDR1 SGHRS, CDR2 YFSETQ. V lost 0 bases, J lost 5 bases, and 14 bases lay in between.